This T cell receptor (beta chain) came from a study of T cells after yellow fever vaccination. Study-wide context: Fractions of limited cellularity were prepared by means of SMART-Seq v4 Ultra Low Input.

Germline assignment: CDR1 SGHTA and CDR2 FQGNSA. CDR3 size: 16 residues. The ends were cut back, 6 bases at V and 0 bases at J, with 17 bases in the middle. Whole-study findings and limits: Abundant clonotypes from the bulk population could contaminate FACS-sorted repertoires.

In making TCR cDNA, 5'RACE template switching added a universal primer site and UMIs to it. MiXCR, run by TCRdb on the 5' RACE reads, gives a single entry per CDR3 protein. The sample lists approximately 260,000 distinct CDR3 sequences; roughly 4.8% were seen once. This clonotype was seen only a few times. The antigen remains unidentified. This clonotype originated in a man between 18 and 35 years old who received the YFV17D yellow fever vaccine. This rearrangement joins TRBV7-2 to TRBJ1-2, with D unresolved. The sequencing used CD4+ T cells sorted from PBMCs, collected on the day of the yellow fever booster vaccination. The CDR3 region has the DNA TGTGCCAGCAGGCATCCGGCGAGGTCGGCTAACTATGGCTACACCTTC. This translates into CASRHPARSANYGYTF.